The rows below give T cell receptor beta chains drawn from one sample of a study of cytomegalovirus exposure and HLA in healthy donors. Generated by immunoSEQ multiplex PCR, the TCRdb table keeps only in-frame clones and is missing some. The profile covers about 130,000 clones, with over 70% appearing a single time and less than 2% taken by the ten largest. The sequencing sample was made of PBMCs. The receptors come from a woman aged 40-49 years in good health and CMV-seronegative. CDR3s include the opening cysteine and the closing phenylalanine or tryptophan. Each record gives: CDR3 protein, CDR3 DNA, clone size, J gene, D gene, V gene. D genes are given only for firm matches. Clone size is given for some rows only: seen once, a few or many times, or a class if the clone is expanded.

cdr3_aa: CATSRRTGFNQPQHF; cdr3_nt: TGTGCCACCAGCAGACGGACAGGCTTCAATCAGCCCCAGCATTTT; clone_size: few; j_call: TRBJ1-5; d_call: TRBD1; v_call: TRBV15
cdr3_aa: CASSLLAYEQYF; cdr3_nt: TGTGCCAGCAGCTTACTCGCCTACGAGCAGTACTTC; clone_size: .; j_call: TRBJ2-7; d_call: .; v_call: TRBV7-3
cdr3_aa: CASSFFGGWYF; cdr3_nt: TGTGCCAGCAGTTTTTTCGGCGGGTGGTACTTC; clone_size: few; j_call: TRBJ2-7; d_call: .; v_call: TRBV27
cdr3_aa: CAWSRGTDTQYF; cdr3_nt: TGTGCCTGGAGTAGAGGCACAGATACGCAGTATTTT; clone_size: .; j_call: TRBJ2-3; d_call: .; v_call: TRBV30
cdr3_aa: CASSDRAPMTDEQYF; cdr3_nt: TGTGCCAGCAGCGATAGGGCCCCAATGACAGACGAGCAGTACTTC; clone_size: few; j_call: TRBJ2-7; d_call: .; v_call: TRBV7-9
cdr3_aa: CATSSGVNGYGYTF; cdr3_nt: TGTGCCACCTCCAGCGGCGTAAATGGCTATGGCTACACCTTC; clone_size: .; j_call: TRBJ1-2; d_call: .; v_call: TRBV15
cdr3_aa: CASSEVLASNTGELFF; cdr3_nt: TGTGCCAGCAGTGAAGTACTAGCTTCGAACACCGGGGAGCTGTTTTTT; clone_size: .; j_call: TRBJ2-2; d_call: .; v_call: TRBV6-1
cdr3_aa: CASSSIWEGIWEQYF; cdr3_nt: TGTGCCAGCAGCTCCATTTGGGAGGGGATTTGGGAGCAGTACTTC; clone_size: few; j_call: TRBJ2-7; d_call: TRBD2; v_call: TRBV7-8
cdr3_aa: CASSLRGKGQETQYF; cdr3_nt: TGTGCCAGCAGCTTAAGGGGGAAGGGGCAAGAGACCCAGTACTTC; clone_size: .; j_call: TRBJ2-5; d_call: .; v_call: TRBV13
cdr3_aa: CASSPGQTYEQYF; cdr3_nt: TGCGCCAGCAGCCCCGGACAGACCTACGAGCAGTACTTC; clone_size: .; j_call: TRBJ2-7; d_call: .; v_call: TRBV5-1
cdr3_aa: CASSKDQGKNEQYF; cdr3_nt: TGTGCCAGCAGCAAAGATCAGGGGAAGAACGAGCAGTACTTC; clone_size: .; j_call: TRBJ2-7; d_call: .; v_call: TRBV21-1
cdr3_aa: CASSPRQATSGNTIYF; cdr3_nt: TGTGCCAGCTCACCACGGCAGGCAACATCTGGAAACACCATATATTTT; clone_size: .; j_call: TRBJ1-3; d_call: .; v_call: TRBV18
cdr3_aa: CASSFPGVQETQYF; cdr3_nt: TGTGCCAGCAGCTTTCCGGGAGTCCAAGAGACCCAGTACTTC; clone_size: .; j_call: TRBJ2-5; d_call: .; v_call: TRBV7-9
cdr3_aa: CASSQGTDRGTYNEQFF; cdr3_nt: TGCGCCAGCAGCCAAGGAACCGACAGGGGGACATACAATGAGCAGTTCTTC; clone_size: once; j_call: TRBJ2-1; d_call: TRBD1; v_call: TRBV4-1
cdr3_aa: CASRDLAAGTDTQYF; cdr3_nt: TGTGCCAGCAGGGATCTAGCGGCCGGAACAGATACGCAGTATTTT; clone_size: once; j_call: TRBJ2-3; d_call: TRBD2; v_call: TRBV6-4
cdr3_aa: CASSQASSYNSPLHF; cdr3_nt: TGTGCCAGCAGTCAGGCCAGCTCCTATAATTCACCCCTCCACTTT; clone_size: once; j_call: TRBJ1-6; d_call: .; v_call: TRBV27